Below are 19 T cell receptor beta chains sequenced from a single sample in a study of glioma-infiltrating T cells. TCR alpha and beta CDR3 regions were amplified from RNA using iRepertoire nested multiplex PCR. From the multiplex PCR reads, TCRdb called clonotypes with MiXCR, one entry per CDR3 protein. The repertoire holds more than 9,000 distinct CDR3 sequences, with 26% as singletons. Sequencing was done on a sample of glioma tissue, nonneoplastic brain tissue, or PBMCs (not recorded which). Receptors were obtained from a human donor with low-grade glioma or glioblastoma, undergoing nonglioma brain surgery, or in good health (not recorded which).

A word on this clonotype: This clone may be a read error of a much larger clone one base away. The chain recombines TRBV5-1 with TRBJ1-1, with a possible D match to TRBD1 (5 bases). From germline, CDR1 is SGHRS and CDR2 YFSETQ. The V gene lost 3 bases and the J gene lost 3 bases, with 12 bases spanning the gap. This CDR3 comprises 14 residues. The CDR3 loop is CASSSGTAYTEAFF. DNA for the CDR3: TGCGCCAGCAGCTCCGGGACGGCCTACACTGAAGCTTTCTTT.

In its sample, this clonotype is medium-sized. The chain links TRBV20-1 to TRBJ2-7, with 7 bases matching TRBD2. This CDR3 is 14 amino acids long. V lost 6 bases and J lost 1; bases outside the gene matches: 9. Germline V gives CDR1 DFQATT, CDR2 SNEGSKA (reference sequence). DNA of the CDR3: TGCAGTGCCTGGGAAGCGGGATTATCCTACGAGCAGTACTTC. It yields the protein CSAWEAGLSYEQYF.

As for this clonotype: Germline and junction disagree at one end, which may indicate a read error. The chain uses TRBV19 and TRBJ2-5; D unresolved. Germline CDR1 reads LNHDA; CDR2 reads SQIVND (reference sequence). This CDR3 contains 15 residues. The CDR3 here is CANPPGDPVAETQYF. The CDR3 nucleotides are TGCGCCAACCCCCCGGGTGATCCCGTCGCGGAGACCCAGTACTTC.

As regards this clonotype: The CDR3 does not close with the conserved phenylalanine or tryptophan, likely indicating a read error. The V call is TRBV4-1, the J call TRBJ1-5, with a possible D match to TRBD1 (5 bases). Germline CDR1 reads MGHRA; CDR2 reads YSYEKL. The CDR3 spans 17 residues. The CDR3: CASSPGHPQGSNKPQHS. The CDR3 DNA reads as TGCGCCAGCAGCCCAGGACACCCCCAAGGAAGCAATAAGCCCCAGCATTCT.

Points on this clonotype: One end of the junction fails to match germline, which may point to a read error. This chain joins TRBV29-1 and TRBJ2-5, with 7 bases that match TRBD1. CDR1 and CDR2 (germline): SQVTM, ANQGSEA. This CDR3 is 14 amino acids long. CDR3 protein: CGVIQTGAGETQYF. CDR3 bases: TGCGGCGTTATACAAACAGGGGCCGGCGAGACCCAGTACTTC.

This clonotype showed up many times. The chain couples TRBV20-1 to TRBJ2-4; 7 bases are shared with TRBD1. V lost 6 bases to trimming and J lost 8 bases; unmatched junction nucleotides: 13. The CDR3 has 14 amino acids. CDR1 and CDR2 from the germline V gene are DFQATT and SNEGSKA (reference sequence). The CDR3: CSAASGTDLHIQYF. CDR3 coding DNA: TGCAGTGCCGCTTCCGGGACAGACTTGCACATTCAGTACTTC.

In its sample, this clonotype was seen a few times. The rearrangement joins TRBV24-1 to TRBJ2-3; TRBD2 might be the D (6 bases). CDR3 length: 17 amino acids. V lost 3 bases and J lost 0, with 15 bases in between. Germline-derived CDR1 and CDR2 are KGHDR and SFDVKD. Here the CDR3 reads CATSDLRSAGSTDTQYF. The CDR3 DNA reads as TGTGCCACCAGTGATCTCCGTTCCGCGGGGAGCACAGATACGCAGTATTTT.

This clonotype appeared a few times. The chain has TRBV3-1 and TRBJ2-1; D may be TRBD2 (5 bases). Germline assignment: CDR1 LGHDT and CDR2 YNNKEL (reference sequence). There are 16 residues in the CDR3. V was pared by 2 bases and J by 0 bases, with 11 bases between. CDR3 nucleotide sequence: TGTGCCAGCAGCCAAATTCGGGGTCGCTCCTACAATGAGCAGTTCTTC. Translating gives CASSQIRGRSYNEQFF.

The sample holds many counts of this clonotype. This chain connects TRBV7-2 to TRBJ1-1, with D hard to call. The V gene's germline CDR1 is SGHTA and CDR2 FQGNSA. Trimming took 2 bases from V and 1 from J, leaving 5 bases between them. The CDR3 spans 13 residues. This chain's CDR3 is CASSLQRNTEAFF. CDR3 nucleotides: TGTGCCAGCAGCTTACAGAGGAACACTGAAGCTTTCTTT.

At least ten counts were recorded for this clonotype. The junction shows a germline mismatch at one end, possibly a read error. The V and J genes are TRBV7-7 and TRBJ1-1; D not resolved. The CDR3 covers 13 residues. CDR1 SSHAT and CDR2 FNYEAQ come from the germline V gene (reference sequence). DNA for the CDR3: TGTGCTAGCAGCTTGGCGCTGAACACTGAAGCTTTCTTT. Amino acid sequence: CASSLALNTEAFF.

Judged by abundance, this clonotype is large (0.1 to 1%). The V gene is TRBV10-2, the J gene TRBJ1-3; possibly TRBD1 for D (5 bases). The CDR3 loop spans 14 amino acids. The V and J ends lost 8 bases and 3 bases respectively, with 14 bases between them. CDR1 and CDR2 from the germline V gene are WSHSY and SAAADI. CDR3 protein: CASRPAGSGNTIYF. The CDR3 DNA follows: TGCGCCAGCCGCCCGGCAGGGAGTGGAAACACCATATATTTT.

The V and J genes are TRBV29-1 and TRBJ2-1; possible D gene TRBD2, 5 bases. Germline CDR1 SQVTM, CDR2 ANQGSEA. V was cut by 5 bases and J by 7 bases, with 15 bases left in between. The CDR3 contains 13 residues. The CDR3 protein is CSVSSEVWNEQFF. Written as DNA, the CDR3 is TGCAGCGTTAGTAGCGAGGTGTGGAATGAGCAGTTCTTC.

DNA of the CDR3: TGCAGCGTTGCCGAAGGGGGGCCGGAGCAGTACTTC. Translation gives CSVAEGGPEQYF. The chain has TRBV29-1 and TRBJ2-7; D is perhaps TRBD1 or TRBD2 (6 bases each). This CDR3 comprises 12 residues. V lost 4 bases and J 7 bases, leaving 14 bases between the germline ends. Per germline, CDR1 SQVTM and CDR2 ANQGSEA.

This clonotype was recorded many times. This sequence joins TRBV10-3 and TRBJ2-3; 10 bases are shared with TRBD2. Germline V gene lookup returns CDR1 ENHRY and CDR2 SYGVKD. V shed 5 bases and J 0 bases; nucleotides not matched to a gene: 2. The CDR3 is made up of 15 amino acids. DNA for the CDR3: TGTGCCATCAGTTGGACTAGCGGTAGCACAGATACGCAGTATTTT. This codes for CAISWTSGSTDTQYF.

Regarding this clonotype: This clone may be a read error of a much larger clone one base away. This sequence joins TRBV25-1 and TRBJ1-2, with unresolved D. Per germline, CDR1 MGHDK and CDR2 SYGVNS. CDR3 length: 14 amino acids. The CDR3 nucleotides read TGTGCCAGCAGGGAATCTGGAAGGGAGGATGGCTGCACCTTC. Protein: CASRESGREDGCTF.

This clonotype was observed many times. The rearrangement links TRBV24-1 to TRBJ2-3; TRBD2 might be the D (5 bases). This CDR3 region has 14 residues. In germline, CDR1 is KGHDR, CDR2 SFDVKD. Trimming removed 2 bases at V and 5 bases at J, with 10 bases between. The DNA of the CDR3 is TGTGCCACCAGTGATTCCCTCGGACTAGATACGCAGTATTTT. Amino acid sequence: CATSDSLGLDTQYF.

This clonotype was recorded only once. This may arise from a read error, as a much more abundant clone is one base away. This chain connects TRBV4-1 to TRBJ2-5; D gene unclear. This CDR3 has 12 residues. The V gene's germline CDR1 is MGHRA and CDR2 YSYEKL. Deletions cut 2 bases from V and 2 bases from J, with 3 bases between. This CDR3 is CASSQTQETQYF. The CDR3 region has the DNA TGCGCCAGCAGCCAAACTCAAGAGACCCAGTACTTC.

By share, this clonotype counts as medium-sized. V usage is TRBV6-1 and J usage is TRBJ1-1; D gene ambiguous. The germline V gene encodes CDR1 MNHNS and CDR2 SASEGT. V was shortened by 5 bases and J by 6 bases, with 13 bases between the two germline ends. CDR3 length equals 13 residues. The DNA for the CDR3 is TGTGCCAGCAGTCACATGGGGTACGCTGAAGCTTTCTTT. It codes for CASSHMGYAEAFF.

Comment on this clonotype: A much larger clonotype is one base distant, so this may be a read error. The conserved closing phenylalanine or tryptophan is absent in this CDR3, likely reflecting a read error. In nucleotides, the CDR3 is TGTGCCAGCAGTGACTCATCACGGGGCGTCAATGAGCAGTTCCTC. Translated: CASSDSSRGVNEQFL. The V call is TRBV6-4, the J call TRBJ2-1, with D perhaps given as TRBD1 or TRBD2 (5 bases each). V lost 0 bases and J 6 bases, leaving 12 bases between the germline ends. The CDR3 loop spans 15 amino acids. Germline CDR1 MRHNA, CDR2 SNTAGT.